This is a list of T cell receptor beta chains from one sample in a study of T cell repertoires in ileal Crohn's disease. The data were produced by immunoSEQ multiplex PCR, yet TCRdb's version contains in-frame clones alone and is incomplete. The top ten clones hold roughly 4% of a sample with about 14,000 clones, around 79% of them seen once. The specimen was ileal tissue. Receptors originate from an adult with Crohn's disease. The CDR3 runs from the conserved cysteine through the conserved F or W. A D gene is named only where the DNA matches it firmly. Not all rows give a size; the values are once, few, many and, for expanded clones, a class.

>once|TRBV18|TRBJ1-4|-
TGTGCCAGCTCACCCCGACAGGCGTCTAATGAAAAACTGTTTTTT
CASSPRQASNEKLFF
>-|TRBV9|TRBJ1-6|-
TGTGCCAGCAGCGTAGGGTTAGAGAATTCACCCCTCCACTTT
CASSVGLENSPLHF
>once|TRBV27|TRBJ2-7|-
TGTGCCAGCAGTTTCCTGCCTCTGGAGGGGCGCGAGCAGTACTTC
CASSFLPLEGREQYF
>-|TRBV15|TRBJ1-2|TRBD1
TGTGCCACCAGCGTGACAGGGATTGGCGGCTACACCTTC
CATSVTGIGGYTF
>-|TRBV7-7|TRBJ2-3|-
TGTGCTAGCAGCCCAGGGGAGACGCCTCCCTTCGTCCTGAACACAGATACGCAGTATTTT
CASSPGETPPFVLNTDTQYF
>-|TRBV7-9|TRBJ2-3|TRBD2
TGTGCCAGCAGCCCCCAGCTAGCGGCTGAACTCGCAGATACGCAGTATTTT
CASSPQLAAELADTQYF
>-|TRBV27|TRBJ1-6|-
TGTGCCAGCAGTTTAACGGGGTCGGGATATAAGTCACCCCTCCACTTT
CASSLTGSGYKSPLHF
>-|TRBV6-1|TRBJ1-2|-
TGTGCCAGCAGTGGGGCAGCAGGCTATGGCTACACCTTC
CASSGAAGYGYTF
>few|TRBV2|TRBJ1-6|-
TGTGCCAGCAGGCCGAACAGGGAGAATTCACCCCTCCACTTT
CASRPNRENSPLHF
>once|TRBV7-9|TRBJ2-7|-
TGTGCCAGCAGCTACACTGCGGATGAGGAGCAGTACTTC
CASSYTADEEQYF
>few|TRBV27|TRBJ1-2|-
TGTGCCAGCAGTTCGGGACAAAACTATGGCTACACCTTC
CASSSGQNYGYTF
>-|TRBV10-3|TRBJ1-2|TRBD1
TGTGCCATCGGGACAGGGGATGGCTACACCTTC
CAIGTGDGYTF
>-|TRBV27|TRBJ2-5|-
TGTGCCAGCAGAATTCCCTCAAGGGACAACTACCAAGAGACCCAGTACTTC
CASRIPSRDNYQETQYF
>-|TRBV7-2|TRBJ1-4|-
TGTGCCAGCAGCTTAGACGGGGGGCCGAAAAAACTGTTTTTT
CASSLDGGPKKLFF
>-|TRBV5-1|TRBJ2-3|TRBD2
TGCGCCAGCAGCTTAGCGGGATTGGTAATTACGCAGTATTTT
CASSLAGLVITQYF
>once|TRBV30|TRBJ2-4|TRBD1
TGTGCCTGGAGTGAGGGGGCGCACATTCAGTACTTC
CAWSEGAHIQYF
>-|TRBV28|TRBJ2-7|TRBD1
TGTGCCAGCAGTACCCGACAGGGAATACGGTACGAGCAGTACTTC
CASSTRQGIRYEQYF
>few|TRBV29-1|TRBJ2-5|TRBD1
TGCAGCGTCACGACAGGGCCGGGGGAGACCCAGTACTTC
CSVTTGPGETQYF
>-|TRBV7-9|TRBJ2-7|-
TGTGCCAGCAGCTTTACGACGACAGGTTCCTACGAGCAGTACTTC
CASSFTTTGSYEQYF
>-|TRBV7-8|TRBJ1-6|-
TGTGCCAGCAGCCGAAGACGGGAGAATTCACCCCTCCACTTT
CASSRRRENSPLHF
>-|TRBV6-1|TRBJ2-7|-
TGTGCCAGCGCCAGGGTCTACGAGCAGTACTTC
CASARVYEQYF
>-|TRBV5-6|TRBJ1-5|-
TGTGCCAGCAGCTTGTTCTCCAGGAACAATCAGCCCCAGCATTTT
CASSLFSRNNQPQHF
>-|TRBV18|TRBJ1-6|-
TGTGCCAGCTCACCCCAGGAGGCACAGTCGAATTCACCCCTCCACTTT
CASSPQEAQSNSPLHF
>-|TRBV9|TRBJ2-1|TRBD2
TGTGCCAGCAGCTTAAGCGGGGGGGCCGTCAATGAGCAGTTCTTC
CASSLSGGAVNEQFF
>-|TRBV29-1|TRBJ2-5|-
TGCAGCGTTGTTTTTCTAGTAGACAGGCAAGAGACCCAGTACTTC
CSVVFLVDRQETQYF
>-|TRBV2|TRBJ1-2|-
TGTGCCAGCAGTCGGGACAAGCTCTATGGCTACACCTTC
CASSRDKLYGYTF
>-|TRBV29-1|TRBJ2-1|-
TGCAGCGGGGGGGTGATTAGCTCCTACAATGAGCAGTTCTTC
CSGGVISSYNEQFF
>-|TRBV29-1|TRBJ2-7|TRBD1
TGCAGCGTTGAAGATTCCGACAGGGGACTCTACGAGCAGTACTTC
CSVEDSDRGLYEQYF
>-|TRBV6-1|TRBJ1-5|-
TGTGCCAGCAGTGCGTTCGCCAGGGCGAGCAATCAGCCCCAGCATTTT
CASSAFARASNQPQHF
>-|TRBV30|TRBJ2-7|-
TGTGCCTGGAGTGTAGGCGGCGGGTCCTACGAGCAGTACTTC
CAWSVGGGSYEQYF
>-|TRBV6-1|TRBJ2-3|TRBD2
TGTGCCAGCAGTGAAGGGCGGGGGGGCAATACGCAGTATTTT
CASSEGRGGNTQYF
>-|TRBV4-3|TRBJ2-1|TRBD2
TGCGCCAGCAGCCCATTAGCGGGGGGCCCTCTCTACAATGAGCAGTTCTTC
CASSPLAGGPLYNEQFF
>-|TRBV2|TRBJ1-1|-
TGTGCCAGCACCCTGGGCAGGGAAGCTTTCTTT
CASTLGREAFF
>-|TRBV28|TRBJ2-7|-
TGTGCCAGCCAGGAGGGGGGGCAGTCCGAGCAGTACTTC
CASQEGGQSEQYF
>-|TRBV7-3|TRBJ2-1|-
TGTGCCAGCAGCCATATTGTAGGGGGCAATGAGCAGTTCTTC
CASSHIVGGNEQFF
>-|TRBV6-1|TRBJ2-1|TRBD1
TGTGCCAGCAGTGAGAAGACAGGGGGCTTCTACAATGAGCAGTTCTTC
CASSEKTGGFYNEQFF
>-|TRBV6-4|TRBJ2-1|TRBD2
TGTGCCAGCAGTGGTAGCGGGTACAATGAGCAGTTCTTC
CASSGSGYNEQFF
>few|TRBV11-3|TRBJ2-1|TRBD1
TGTGCCAGCAGCTTAGCCGGGACAGGGGGTAGGGATGAGCAGTTCTTC
CASSLAGTGGRDEQFF
>-|TRBV7-2|TRBJ2-3|TRBD2
TGTGCCAGCAGCCAGGGACTAGCGGGGCCAGCAGATACGCAGTATTTT
CASSQGLAGPADTQYF
>once|TRBV5-6|TRBJ1-2|-
TGTGCCAGCAGCTTGTTGAACAGACGAGCCGTCTATGGCTACACCTTC
CASSLLNRRAVYGYTF
>-|TRBV6-6|TRBJ1-3|-
TGTGCCAGCAGTTACTCCGGGAGCTCTGGAAACACCATATATTTT
CASSYSGSSGNTIYF
>few|TRBV7-2|TRBJ2-7|-
TGTGCCAGCAGCTTATGGACTCGGTACGAGCAGTACTTC
CASSLWTRYEQYF
>-|TRBV9|TRBJ1-1|TRBD1
TGTGCCAGCAGCGTAGTGGGACAGGGGGACACTGAAGCTTTCTTT
CASSVVGQGDTEAFF
>few|TRBV5-4|TRBJ2-7|-
TGTGCCAGCAGCTTGGAGGGGGTCTACGAGCAGTACTTC
CASSLEGVYEQYF
>few|TRBV29-1|TRBJ1-2|-
TGCAGCGTTGATCCGGGAATCTATGGCTACACCTTC
CSVDPGIYGYTF
>-|TRBV4-3|TRBJ1-1|-
TGCGCCAGCAGCCAAAACCTCCTCGTCGGGGGGAACACTGAAGCTTTCTTT
CASSQNLLVGGNTEAFF
>-|TRBV28|TRBJ1-1|-
TGTGCCAGCAGTTTACGCAACAGGAACACTGAAGCTTTCTTT
CASSLRNRNTEAFF
>-|TRBV5-5|TRBJ2-2|TRBD2
TGTGCCAGCAGCCCCGGGACTACCACCGGGGAGCTGTTTTTT
CASSPGTTTGELFF
>-|TRBV6-6|TRBJ2-3|TRBD2
TGTGCCAGCAGCTTGACTAGCGAGGGGGTGGATACGCAGTATTTT
CASSLTSEGVDTQYF
>-|TRBV6-6|TRBJ2-7|TRBD2
TGTGCCAGCAGTCTACTAGCGGGGGGGCAGGGCTACGAGCAGTACTTC
CASSLLAGGQGYEQYF
>-|TRBV7-8|TRBJ1-5|-
TGTGCCAGCAGCTTATACCTGGGGAGCGGGAATCAGCCCCAGCATTTT
CASSLYLGSGNQPQHF
>-|TRBV29-1|TRBJ2-7|TRBD1
TGCAGCGCAGAGAGACAGGGACCCTACGAGCAGTACTTC
CSAERQGPYEQYF
>medium-sized|TRBV7-2|TRBJ1-2|TRBD1
TGTGCCAGCAGCACCCCGGACAGGCGACGCTATGGCTACACCTTC
CASSTPDRRRYGYTF